Below are 7 T cell receptor beta chains sequenced from a single sample in a study of cytomegalovirus exposure and HLA in healthy donors. The PCR made use of 60 Vbeta and 13 Jbeta primers. Sequenced by immunoSEQ multiplex PCR; TCRdb stores in-frame clones only, minus some. The table records about 150,000 clones, around 68% of them present only once. Sample: PBMCs. Source of these receptors: a man aged 30 to 39 in good health and CMV-seropositive.

This chain joins TRBV19 and TRBJ2-6; 8 bases are shared with TRBD1. The CDR3 covers 16 residues. V lost 7 bases, J lost 2 bases, and 7 bases stayed unmatched. CDR1 is LNHDA, CDR2 SQIVND, per germline (reference sequence). CDR3 protein: CASNDRGFAGANVLTF. The CDR3 DNA is TGTGCCAGTAATGACAGGGGTTTCGCTGGGGCCAACGTCCTGACTTTC.

The rearrangement links TRBV18 to TRBJ1-1; tentatively, D is TRBD1 (6 bases). Trimming shortened V by 5 bases and J by 5 bases, and 12 bases separated the two germline ends. This CDR3 comprises 13 residues. Germline V gene data show CDR1 as KGHSH and CDR2 as LQKENI. The CDR3 DNA is TGTGCCAGCTCATTAAACAGGGTTACTGAAGCTTTCTTT. Protein product: CASSLNRVTEAFF.

This clone was counted a few times. Other DNA sequences from this sample encode an identical CDR3 as well. V gene TRBV5-4 combines with J gene TRBJ2-3, with unresolved D. This CDR3 has 12 residues. CDR1 is SGHNT and CDR2 is YYREEE in the germline V gene (reference sequence). The V and J ends lost 4 bases and 0 bases respectively, with 3 bases between them. The CDR3 region is CASSLSTDTQYF. The CDR3 region has the DNA TGTGCCAGCAGCCTAAGCACAGATACGCAGTATTTT.

The chain uses TRBV18 and TRBJ1-1; D not certain. Germline V gene sequence: CDR1 KGHSH, CDR2 LQKENI. The CDR3 is 13 residues long. V was trimmed by 3 bases and J by 7 bases, leaving 12 bases between them. CDR3 loop: CASSPVERDEAFF. The CDR3 nucleotides are TGTGCCAGCTCACCCGTGGAGCGGGATGAAGCTTTCTTT.

The chain recombines TRBV7-9 with TRBJ2-2, with D perhaps matching TRBD2 (6 bases). CDR1 is SEHNR, CDR2 FQNEAQ, per germline (reference sequence). CDR3 length equals 15 residues. V lost 7 bases and J lost 7, with 19 bases in between. Here the CDR3 reads CASKLTRLGGGELFF. CDR3 DNA: TGTGCCAGCAAGCTTACCCGGCTGGGGGGCGGGGAGCTGTTTTTT. Based on the CDR3 plus reference TRBV7-9 and TRBJ2-2, the full variable domain is DTGVSQNPRHKITKRGQNVTFRCDPISEHNRLYWYRQTLGQGPEFLTYFQNEAQLEKSRLLSDRFSAERPKGSFSTLEIQRTEQGDSAMYLCASKLTRLGGGELFFGEGSRLTVL.

This clone showed up just a few times. The V and J genes are TRBV13 and TRBJ2-7; 8 bases line up with TRBD1. This CDR3 is 12 amino acids long. The ends lost 5 bases at V and 5 bases at J; junction bases unmatched: 2. Germline loops: CDR1 PRHDT, CDR2 FYEKMQ (reference sequence). The CDR3 reads CASSQTGDEQYF. The CDR3 nucleotides are TGTGCCAGCAGCCAGACAGGGGACGAGCAGTACTTC.

The chain employs TRBV5-1 and TRBJ2-7; no clear D gene. Trimming took off 5 bases at V and 2 bases at J, with 11 bases between the two ends. CDR3 size: 13 residues. Per the germline V gene, CDR1 is SGHRS and CDR2 is YFSETQ. In DNA form, the CDR3 reads TGCGCCAGCAGAGTCGTCTCAGCCTACGAGCAGTACTTC. This gives the protein CASRVVSAYEQYF.